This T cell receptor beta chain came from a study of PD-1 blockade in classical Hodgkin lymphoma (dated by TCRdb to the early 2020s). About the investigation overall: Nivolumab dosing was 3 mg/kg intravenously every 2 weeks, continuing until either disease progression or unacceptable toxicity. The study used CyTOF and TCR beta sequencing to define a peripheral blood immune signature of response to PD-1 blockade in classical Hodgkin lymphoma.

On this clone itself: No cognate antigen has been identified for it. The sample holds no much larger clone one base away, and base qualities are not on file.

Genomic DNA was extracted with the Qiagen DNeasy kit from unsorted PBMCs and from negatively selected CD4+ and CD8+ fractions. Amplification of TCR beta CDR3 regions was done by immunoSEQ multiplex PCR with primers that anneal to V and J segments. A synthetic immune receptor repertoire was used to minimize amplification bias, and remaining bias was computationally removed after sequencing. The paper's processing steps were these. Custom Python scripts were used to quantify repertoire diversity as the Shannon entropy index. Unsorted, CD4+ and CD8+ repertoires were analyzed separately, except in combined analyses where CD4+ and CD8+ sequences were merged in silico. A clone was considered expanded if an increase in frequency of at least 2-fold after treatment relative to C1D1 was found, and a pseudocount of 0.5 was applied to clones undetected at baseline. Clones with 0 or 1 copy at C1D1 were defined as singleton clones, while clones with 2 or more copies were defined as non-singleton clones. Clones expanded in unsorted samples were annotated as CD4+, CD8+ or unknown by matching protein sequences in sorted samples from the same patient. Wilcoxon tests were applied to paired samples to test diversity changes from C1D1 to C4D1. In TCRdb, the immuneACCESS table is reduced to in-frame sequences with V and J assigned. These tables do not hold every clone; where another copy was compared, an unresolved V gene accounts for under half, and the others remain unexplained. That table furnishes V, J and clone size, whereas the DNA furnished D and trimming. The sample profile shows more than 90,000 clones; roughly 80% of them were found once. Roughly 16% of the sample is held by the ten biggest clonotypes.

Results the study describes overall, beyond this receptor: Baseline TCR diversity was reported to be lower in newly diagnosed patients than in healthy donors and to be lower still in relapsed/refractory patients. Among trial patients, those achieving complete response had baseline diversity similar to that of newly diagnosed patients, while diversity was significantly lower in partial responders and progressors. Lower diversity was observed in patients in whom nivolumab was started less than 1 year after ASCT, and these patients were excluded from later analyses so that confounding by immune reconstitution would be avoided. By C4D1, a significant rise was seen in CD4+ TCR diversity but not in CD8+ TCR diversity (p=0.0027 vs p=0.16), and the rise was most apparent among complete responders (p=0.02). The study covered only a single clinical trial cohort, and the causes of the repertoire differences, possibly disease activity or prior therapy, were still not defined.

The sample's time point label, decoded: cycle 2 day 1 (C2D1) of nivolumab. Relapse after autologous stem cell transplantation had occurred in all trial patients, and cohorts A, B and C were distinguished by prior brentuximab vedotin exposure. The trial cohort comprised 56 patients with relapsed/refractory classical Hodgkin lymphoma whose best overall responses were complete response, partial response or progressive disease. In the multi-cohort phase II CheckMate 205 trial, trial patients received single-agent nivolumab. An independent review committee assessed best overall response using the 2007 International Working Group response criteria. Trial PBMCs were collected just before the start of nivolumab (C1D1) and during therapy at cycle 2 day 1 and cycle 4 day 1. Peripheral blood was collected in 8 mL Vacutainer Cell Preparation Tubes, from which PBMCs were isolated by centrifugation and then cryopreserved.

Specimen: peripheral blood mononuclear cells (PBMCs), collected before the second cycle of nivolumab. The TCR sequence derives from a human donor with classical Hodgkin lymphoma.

Read as DNA, the sequence is TGTGCCATCAAGGAGGAGAGGGCCCCCAATGAGCAGTTCTTC. It is translated as CAIKEERAPNEQFF. The chain employs TRBV10-3 and TRBJ2-1; TRBD2 is a possible D gene, resting on 5 matching bases. The germline V gene sets CDR1 to ENHRY and CDR2 to SYGVKD. V and J lose 7 bases and 6 bases, and a span of 16 bases separates them. CDR3 length: 14 amino acids, cysteine to phenylalanine. Solely the CDR3 DNA is kept, with 42 bases framed from the first base.